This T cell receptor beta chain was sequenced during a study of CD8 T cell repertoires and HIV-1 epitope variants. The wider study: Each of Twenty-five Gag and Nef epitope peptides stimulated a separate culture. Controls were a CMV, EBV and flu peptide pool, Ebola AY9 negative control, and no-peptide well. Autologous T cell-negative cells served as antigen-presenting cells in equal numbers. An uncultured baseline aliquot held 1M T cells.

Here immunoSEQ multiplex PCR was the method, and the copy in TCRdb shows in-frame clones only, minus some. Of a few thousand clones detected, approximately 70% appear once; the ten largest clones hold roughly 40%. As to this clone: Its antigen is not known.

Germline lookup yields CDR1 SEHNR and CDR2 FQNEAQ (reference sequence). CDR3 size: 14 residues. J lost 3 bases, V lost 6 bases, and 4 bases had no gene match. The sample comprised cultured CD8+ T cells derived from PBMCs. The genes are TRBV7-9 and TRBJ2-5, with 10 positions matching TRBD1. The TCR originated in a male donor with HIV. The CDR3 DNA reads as TGTGCCAGCAGGCCTGGGACAGGGGAAGAGACCCAGTACTTC. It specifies CASRPGTGEETQYF. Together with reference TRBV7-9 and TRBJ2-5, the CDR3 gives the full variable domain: DTGVSQNPRHKITKRGQNVTFRCDPISEHNRLYWYRQTLGQGPEFLTYFQNEAQLEKSRLLSDRFSAERPKGSFSTLEIQRTEQGDSAMYLCASRPGTGEETQYFGPGTRLLVL.